This T cell receptor beta chain was obtained from a study of T cell responses to AZD1222 COVID-19 vaccine. This clone was seen only once. The CDR3 has 14 amino acids. Looked up from germline, CDR1 is MNHEY and CDR2 is SVGEGT. The V segment lost 4 bases and the J segment 1 base; nucleotides outside the gene matches: 0. Using immunoSEQ multiplex PCR, the repertoire was profiled, and TCRdb retains in-frame clones only, with some absent. The data contain 96,000 or so clones, roughly 87% of them singletons. The TCR comes from an adult in good health. The genes are TRBV6-2 or TRBV6-3 and TRBJ1-1, with 10 bases aligning to TRBD1. The sample consisted of peripheral blood, taken on day 0 of AZD1222 vaccination. The CDR3 sequence is CASSWTGGNTEAFF. The CDR3 DNA reads TGTGCCAGCAGTTGGACAGGGGGGAACACTGAAGCTTTCTTT.